This is a list of T cell receptor beta chains from one sample in a study of CD8+CD57+ T cells in acquired aplastic anemia. TCRdb reanalysed the reads using MiXCR and keeps one entry per CDR3 protein. Among under 500,000 distinct CDR3 sequences listed, 25% to 40% were seen once. Sequenced: sorted CD4+, CD8+, or CD8+CD57+ T cells (not recorded which) from PBMCs. The receptors stem from a human donor with aplastic anemia. Both conserved end residues are part of each CDR3. A D gene is named only where the DNA matches it firmly. A clone size is listed for some rows: how often the clone was seen (once, few, many), or a class if it is expanded.

J: TRBJ2-7
V: TRBV7-3
size: NA
D: TRBD2
DNA: TGTGCCAGCAGCTTAACAACCGGGACTAGCTACGAGCAGTACTTC
CDR3: CASSLTTGTSYEQYF

J: TRBJ1-2
V: TRBV2
size: NA
D: NA
DNA: TGTGCCAGCAGTACCCTCGGCGGGGATCTTGGCTACACCTTC
CDR3: CASSTLGGDLGYTF

J: TRBJ2-5
V: TRBV14
size: NA
D: TRBD2
DNA: TGTGCCAGCAGCCAGTACAAGGGACTAGCGGGGGGACGCCAAGAGACCCAGTACTTC
CDR3: CASSQYKGLAGGRQETQYF

J: TRBJ1-2
V: TRBV20-1
size: many
D: NA
DNA: TGCAGTGCTAGCGCGAGTAACTATGGCTACACCTTC
CDR3: CSASASNYGYTF

J: TRBJ1-6
V: TRBV7-2
size: many
D: NA
DNA: TGTGCCAGCAGCCATCTTAATTCACCCCTCCACTTT
CDR3: CASSHLNSPLHF

J: TRBJ2-7
V: TRBV18
size: NA
D: NA
DNA: TGTGCCAGCTCACCAAGTCTCGGCAGCGTTCCCGAGCAGTACTTC
CDR3: CASSPSLGSVPEQYF

J: TRBJ1-6
V: TRBV27
size: NA
D: NA
DNA: TGTGCCAGCAGCCGGGACTTTTCATCACCCCTCCACTTT
CDR3: CASSRDFSSPLHF

J: TRBJ2-7
V: TRBV6-1
size: many
D: NA
DNA: TGTGCCAGCAGGATGATAACTGAAGCCTACGAGCAGTACTTC
CDR3: CASRMITEAYEQYF

J: TRBJ2-1
V: TRBV7-3
size: few
D: TRBD2
DNA: TGTGCCAGCAGCTTAACTAGCGGGGGACACAATGAGCAGTTCTTC
CDR3: CASSLTSGGHNEQFF

J: TRBJ2-7
V: TRBV7-2
size: few
D: NA
DNA: TGTGCCAGCAGCCAAGATTTCCCCTACGAGCAGTACTTC
CDR3: CASSQDFPYEQYF

J: TRBJ1-2
V: TRBV12-3/TRBV12-4
size: many
D: TRBD1
DNA: TGTGCCAGCAGCCTGCGTTGGACAGGGGGCTATGGCTACACCTTC
CDR3: CASSLRWTGGYGYTF

J: TRBJ2-1
V: TRBV20-1
size: NA
D: TRBD2
DNA: TGCAGTGGGACTAGCGGGGGAGACAATGAGCAGTTCTTC
CDR3: CSGTSGGDNEQFF

J: TRBJ2-1
V: TRBV29-1
size: many
D: TRBD2
DNA: TGCAGCGTTGAGGCTAGCGGGAGTAATGAGCAGTTCTTC
CDR3: CSVEASGSNEQFF

J: TRBJ2-6
V: TRBV20-1
size: few
D: NA
DNA: TGCAGTGCTGACTCCTCTGGGGCCAACGTCCTGACTTTC
CDR3: CSADSSGANVLTF

J: TRBJ2-5
V: TRBV11-1
size: few
D: TRBD2
DNA: TGTGCCAGCAGTCGAACCGGGACTAGGGAAGAGACCCAGTACTTC
CDR3: CASSRTGTREETQYF

J: TRBJ2-2
V: TRBV2
size: NA
D: NA
DNA: TGTGCCAGCAGTGAAGAGGGCGTAGGATCCGGGGAGCTGTTTTTT
CDR3: CASSEEGVGSGELFF

J: TRBJ1-1
V: TRBV5-6
size: many
D: NA
DNA: TGTGCCAGCAGCTGGGGTCGGAACAATAGACTTGAAGCTTTCTTT
CDR3: CASSWGRNNRLEAFF

J: TRBJ2-1
V: TRBV20-1
size: few
D: TRBD2
DNA: TGCAGTGCTAGAGATCACGGCGGGAGCTACAATGAGCAGTTCTTC
CDR3: CSARDHGGSYNEQFF